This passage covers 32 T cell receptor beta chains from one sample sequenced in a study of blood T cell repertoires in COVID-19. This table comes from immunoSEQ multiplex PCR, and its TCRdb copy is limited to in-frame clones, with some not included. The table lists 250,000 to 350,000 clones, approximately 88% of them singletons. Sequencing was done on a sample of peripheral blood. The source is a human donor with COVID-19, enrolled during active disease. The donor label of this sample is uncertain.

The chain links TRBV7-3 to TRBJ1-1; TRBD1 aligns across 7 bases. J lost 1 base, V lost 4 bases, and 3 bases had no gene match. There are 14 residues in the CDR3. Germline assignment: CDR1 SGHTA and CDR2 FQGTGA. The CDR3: CASSSGQQNTEAFF. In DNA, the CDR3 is TGTGCCAGCAGCTCGGGACAGCAGAACACTGAAGCTTTCTTT. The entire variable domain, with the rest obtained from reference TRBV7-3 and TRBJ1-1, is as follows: GAGVSQTPSNKVTEKGKYVELRCDPISGHTALYWYRQSLGQGPEFLIYFQGTGAADDSGLPNDRFFAVRPEGSVSTLKIQRTERGDSAVYLCASSSGQQNTEAFFGQGTRLTVV.

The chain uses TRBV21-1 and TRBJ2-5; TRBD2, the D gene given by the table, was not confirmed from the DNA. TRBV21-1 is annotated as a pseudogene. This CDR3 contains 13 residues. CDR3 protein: CASSRRRRETQYF. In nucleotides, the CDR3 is TGTGCCAGCAGCAGAAGGCGGCGGGAGACCCAGTACTTC.

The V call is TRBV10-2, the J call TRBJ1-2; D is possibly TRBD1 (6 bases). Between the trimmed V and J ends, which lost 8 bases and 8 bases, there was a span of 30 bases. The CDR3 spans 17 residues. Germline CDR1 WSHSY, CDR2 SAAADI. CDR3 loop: CASSYSHGQNEWGGYTF. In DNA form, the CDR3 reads TGCGCCAGCTCATATAGCCACGGACAGAACGAATGGGGCGGCTACACCTTC.

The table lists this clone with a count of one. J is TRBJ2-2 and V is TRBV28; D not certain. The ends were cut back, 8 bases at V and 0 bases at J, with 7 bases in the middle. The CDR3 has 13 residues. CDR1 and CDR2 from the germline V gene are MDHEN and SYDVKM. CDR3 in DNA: TGTGCCAGCTCCTCTCCGAACACCGGGGAGCTGTTTTTT. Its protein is CASSSPNTGELFF. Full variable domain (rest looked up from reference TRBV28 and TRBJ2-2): DVKVTQSSRYLVKRTGEKVFLECVQDMDHENMFWYRQDPGLGLRLIYFSYDVKMKEKGDIPEGYSVSREKKERFSLILESASTNQTSMYLCASSSPNTGELFFGEGSRLTVL.

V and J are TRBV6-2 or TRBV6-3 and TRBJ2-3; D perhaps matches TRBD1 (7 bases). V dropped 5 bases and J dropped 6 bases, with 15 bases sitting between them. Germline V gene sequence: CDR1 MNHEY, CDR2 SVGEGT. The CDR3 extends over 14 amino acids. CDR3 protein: CASSQGQAGDTQYF. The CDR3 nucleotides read TGTGCCAGCAGTCAAGGACAGGCGGGGGATACGCAGTATTTT.

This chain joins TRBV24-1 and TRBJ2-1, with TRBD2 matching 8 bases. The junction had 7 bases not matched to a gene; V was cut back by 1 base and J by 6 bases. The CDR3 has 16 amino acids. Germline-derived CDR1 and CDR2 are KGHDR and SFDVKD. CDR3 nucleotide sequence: TGTGCCACCAGTGATTTTGCTAGCGGGTATTTCAATGAGCAGTTCTTC. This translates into CATSDFASGYFNEQFF.

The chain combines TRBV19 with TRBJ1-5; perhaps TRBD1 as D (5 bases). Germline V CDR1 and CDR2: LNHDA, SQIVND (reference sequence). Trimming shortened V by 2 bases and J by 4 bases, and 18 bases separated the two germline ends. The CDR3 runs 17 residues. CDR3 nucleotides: TGTGCCAGTAGTATAACCCAGTTCTTACGGGGGAATCAGCCCCAGCATTTT. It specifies CASSITQFLRGNQPQHF.

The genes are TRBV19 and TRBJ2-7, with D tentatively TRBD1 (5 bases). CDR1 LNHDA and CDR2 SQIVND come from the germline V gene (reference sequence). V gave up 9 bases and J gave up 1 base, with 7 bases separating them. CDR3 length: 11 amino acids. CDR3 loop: CARAGSYEQYF. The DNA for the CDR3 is TGTGCCAGGGCAGGGTCCTACGAGCAGTACTTC.

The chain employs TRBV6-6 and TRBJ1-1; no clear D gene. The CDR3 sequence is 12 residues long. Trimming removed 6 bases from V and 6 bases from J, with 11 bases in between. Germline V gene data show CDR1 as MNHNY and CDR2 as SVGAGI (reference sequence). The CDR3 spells CASRKGSAEAFF. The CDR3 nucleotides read TGTGCCAGCAGGAAAGGGAGTGCTGAAGCTTTCTTT.

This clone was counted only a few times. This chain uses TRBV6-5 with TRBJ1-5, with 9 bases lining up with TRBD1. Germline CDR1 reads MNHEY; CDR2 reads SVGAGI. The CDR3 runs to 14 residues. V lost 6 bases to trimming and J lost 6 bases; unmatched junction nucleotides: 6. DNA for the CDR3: TGTGCCAGCAGCCAACGGACAGGGGTTCAGCCCCAGCATTTT. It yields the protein CASSQRTGVQPQHF.

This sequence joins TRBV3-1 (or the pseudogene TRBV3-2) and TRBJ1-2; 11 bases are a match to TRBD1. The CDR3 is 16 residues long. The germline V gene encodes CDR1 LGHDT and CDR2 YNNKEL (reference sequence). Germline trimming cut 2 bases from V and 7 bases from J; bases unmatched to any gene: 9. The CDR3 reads CASSQSGTGGYSGYTF. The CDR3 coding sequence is TGTGCCAGCAGCCAAAGCGGGACAGGGGGGTATTCTGGCTACACCTTC.

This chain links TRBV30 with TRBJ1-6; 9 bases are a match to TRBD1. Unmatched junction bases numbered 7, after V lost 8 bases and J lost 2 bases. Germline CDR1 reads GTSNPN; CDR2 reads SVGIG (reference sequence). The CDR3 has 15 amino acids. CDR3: CAGQQGAPYNSPLHF. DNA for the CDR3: TGTGCCGGACAACAGGGGGCCCCCTATAATTCACCCCTCCACTTT.

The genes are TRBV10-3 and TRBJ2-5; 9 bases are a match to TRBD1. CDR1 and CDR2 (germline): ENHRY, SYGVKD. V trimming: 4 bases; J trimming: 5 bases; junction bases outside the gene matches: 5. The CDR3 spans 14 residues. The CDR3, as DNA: TGTGCCATCAGTGTGACAGGGGGTCGGGAGACCCAGTACTTC. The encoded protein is CAISVTGGRETQYF.

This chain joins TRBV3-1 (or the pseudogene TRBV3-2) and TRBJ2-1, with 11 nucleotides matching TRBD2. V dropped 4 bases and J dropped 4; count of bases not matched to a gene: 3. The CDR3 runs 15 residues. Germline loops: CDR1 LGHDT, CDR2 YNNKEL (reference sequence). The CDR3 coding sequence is TGTGCCAGCAGCCCTAGCGGGAGGACATACAATGAGCAGTTCTTC. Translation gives CASSPSGRTYNEQFF.

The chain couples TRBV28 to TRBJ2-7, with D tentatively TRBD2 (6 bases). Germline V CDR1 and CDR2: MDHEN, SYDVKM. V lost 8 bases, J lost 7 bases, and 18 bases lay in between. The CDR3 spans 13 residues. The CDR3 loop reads CASLETGTLEQYF. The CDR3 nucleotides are TGTGCCAGCCTAGAGACGGGGACTTTAGAGCAGTACTTC.

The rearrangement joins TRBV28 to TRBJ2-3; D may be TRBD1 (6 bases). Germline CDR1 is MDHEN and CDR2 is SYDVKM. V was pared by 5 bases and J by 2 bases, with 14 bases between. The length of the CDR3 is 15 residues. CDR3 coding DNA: TGTGCCAGCAGTATACAGGGCCCTCTCACAGATACGCAGTATTTT. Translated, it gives CASSIQGPLTDTQYF. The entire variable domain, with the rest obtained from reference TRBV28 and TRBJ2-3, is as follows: DVKVTQSSRYLVKRTGEKVFLECVQDMDHENMFWYRQDPGLGLRLIYFSYDVKMKEKGDIPEGYSVSREKKERFSLILESASTNQTSMYLCASSIQGPLTDTQYFGPGTRLTVL.

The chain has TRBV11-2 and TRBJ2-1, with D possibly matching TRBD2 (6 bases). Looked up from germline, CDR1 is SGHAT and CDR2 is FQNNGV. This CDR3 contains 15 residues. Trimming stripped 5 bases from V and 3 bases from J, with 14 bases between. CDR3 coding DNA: TGTGCCAGCAGCCGCCAACGGGAGCACTACAATGAGCAGTTCTTC. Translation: CASSRQREHYNEQFF. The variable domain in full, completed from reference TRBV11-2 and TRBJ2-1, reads EAGVAQSPRYKIIEKRQSVAFWCNPISGHATLYWYQQILGQGPKLLIQFQNNGVVDDSQLPKDRFSAERLKGVDSTLKIQPAKLEDSAVYLCASSRQREHYNEQFFGPGTRLTVL.

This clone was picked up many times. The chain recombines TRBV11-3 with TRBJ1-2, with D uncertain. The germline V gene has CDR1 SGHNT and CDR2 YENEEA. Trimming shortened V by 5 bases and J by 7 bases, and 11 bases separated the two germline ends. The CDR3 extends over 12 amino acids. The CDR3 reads CASSHYDRGYTF. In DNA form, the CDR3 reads TGTGCCAGCAGCCACTATGACCGTGGCTACACCTTC.

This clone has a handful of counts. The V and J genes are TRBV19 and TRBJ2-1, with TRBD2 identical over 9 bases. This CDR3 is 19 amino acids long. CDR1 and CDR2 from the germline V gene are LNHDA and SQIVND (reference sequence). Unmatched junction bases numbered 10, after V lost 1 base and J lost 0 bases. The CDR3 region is CASSIGGVAGGPSYNEQFF. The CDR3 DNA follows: TGTGCCAGTAGTATAGGAGGGGTCGCGGGAGGGCCCTCCTACAATGAGCAGTTCTTC. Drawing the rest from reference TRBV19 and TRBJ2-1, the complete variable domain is DGGITQSPKYLFRKEGQNVTLSCEQNLNHDAMYWYRQDPGQGLRLIYYSQIVNDFQKGDIAEGYSVSREKKESFPLTVTSAQKNPTAFYLCASSIGGVAGGPSYNEQFFGPGTRLTVL.

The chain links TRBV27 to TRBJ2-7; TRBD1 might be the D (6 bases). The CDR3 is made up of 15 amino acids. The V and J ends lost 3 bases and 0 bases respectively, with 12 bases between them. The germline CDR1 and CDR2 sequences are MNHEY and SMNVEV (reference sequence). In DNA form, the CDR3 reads TGTGCCAGCAGTTTGGGGGCCGATTCCTCCTACGAGCAGTACTTC. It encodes CASSLGADSSYEQYF.

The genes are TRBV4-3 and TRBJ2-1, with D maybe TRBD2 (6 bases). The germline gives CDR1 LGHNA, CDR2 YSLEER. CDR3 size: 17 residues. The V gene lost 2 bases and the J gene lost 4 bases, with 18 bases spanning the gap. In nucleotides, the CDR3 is TGCGCCAGCAGCCAAAACCCAACGGGAGCTAATTACAATGAGCAGTTCTTC. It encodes CASSQNPTGANYNEQFF.

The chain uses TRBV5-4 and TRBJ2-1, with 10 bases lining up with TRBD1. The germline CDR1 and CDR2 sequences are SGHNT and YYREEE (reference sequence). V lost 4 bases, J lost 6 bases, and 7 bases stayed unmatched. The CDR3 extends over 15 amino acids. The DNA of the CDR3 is TGTGCCAGCAGCACAGTACGGGACAGGGGCAATGAGCAGTTCTTC. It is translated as CASSTVRDRGNEQFF.

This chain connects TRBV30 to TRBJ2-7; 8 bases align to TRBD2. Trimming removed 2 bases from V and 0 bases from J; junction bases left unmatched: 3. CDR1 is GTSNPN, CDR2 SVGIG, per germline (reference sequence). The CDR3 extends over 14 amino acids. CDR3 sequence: CAWSFGGDSYEQYF. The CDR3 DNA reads TGTGCCTGGAGTTTCGGGGGGGACTCCTACGAGCAGTACTTC.

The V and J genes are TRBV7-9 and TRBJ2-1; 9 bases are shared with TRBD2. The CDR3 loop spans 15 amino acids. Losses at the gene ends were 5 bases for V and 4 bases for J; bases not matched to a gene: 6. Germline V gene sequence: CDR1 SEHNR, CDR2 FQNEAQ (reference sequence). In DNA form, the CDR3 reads TGTGCCAGCAGCCCCACAGCGGGAGGTTACAATGAGCAGTTCTTC. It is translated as CASSPTAGGYNEQFF. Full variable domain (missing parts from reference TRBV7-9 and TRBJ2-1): DTGVSQNPRHKITKRGQNVTFRCDPISEHNRLYWYRQTLGQGPEFLTYFQNEAQLEKSRLLSDRFSAERPKGSFSTLEIQRTEQGDSAMYLCASSPTAGGYNEQFFGPGTRLTVL.

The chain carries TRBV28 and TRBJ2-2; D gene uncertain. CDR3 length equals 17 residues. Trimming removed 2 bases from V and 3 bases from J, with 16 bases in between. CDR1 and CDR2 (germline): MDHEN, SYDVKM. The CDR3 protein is CASSLVAAPSYTGELFF. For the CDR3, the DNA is TGTGCCAGCAGTTTAGTAGCCGCCCCGTCCTACACCGGGGAGCTGTTTTTT.

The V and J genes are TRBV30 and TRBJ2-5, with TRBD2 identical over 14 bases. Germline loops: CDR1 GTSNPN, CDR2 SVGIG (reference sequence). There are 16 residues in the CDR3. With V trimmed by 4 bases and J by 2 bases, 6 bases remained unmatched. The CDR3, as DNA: TGTGCCTGGACCCGAGGACTAGCGGGAGGACAAGAGACCCAGTACTTC. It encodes CAWTRGLAGGQETQYF.

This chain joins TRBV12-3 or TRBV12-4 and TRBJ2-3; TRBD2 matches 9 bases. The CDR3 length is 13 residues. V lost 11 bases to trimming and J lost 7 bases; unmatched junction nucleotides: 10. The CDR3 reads CASGLAGAHTQYF. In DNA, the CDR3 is TGTGCCTCTGGGTTAGCGGGAGCACATACGCAGTATTTT.

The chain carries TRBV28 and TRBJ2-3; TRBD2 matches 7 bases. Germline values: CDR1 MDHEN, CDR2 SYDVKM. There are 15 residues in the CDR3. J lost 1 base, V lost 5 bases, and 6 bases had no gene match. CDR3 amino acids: CASSLSGTGTDTQYF. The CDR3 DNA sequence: TGTGCCAGCAGTCTAAGCGGGACGGGCACAGATACGCAGTATTTT.

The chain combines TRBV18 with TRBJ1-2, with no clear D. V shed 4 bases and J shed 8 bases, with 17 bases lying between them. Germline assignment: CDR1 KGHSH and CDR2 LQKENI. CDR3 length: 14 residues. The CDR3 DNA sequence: TGTGCCAGCTCACGAGGGCGGGAATCGGACGGCTACACCTTC. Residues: CASSRGRESDGYTF.

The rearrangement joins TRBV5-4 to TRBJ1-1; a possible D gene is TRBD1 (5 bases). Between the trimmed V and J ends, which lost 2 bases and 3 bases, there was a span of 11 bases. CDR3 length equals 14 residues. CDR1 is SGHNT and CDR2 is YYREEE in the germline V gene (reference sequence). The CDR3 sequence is CASSFIDRDTEAFF. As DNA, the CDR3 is TGTGCCAGCAGCTTTATTGACAGAGACACTGAAGCTTTCTTT.

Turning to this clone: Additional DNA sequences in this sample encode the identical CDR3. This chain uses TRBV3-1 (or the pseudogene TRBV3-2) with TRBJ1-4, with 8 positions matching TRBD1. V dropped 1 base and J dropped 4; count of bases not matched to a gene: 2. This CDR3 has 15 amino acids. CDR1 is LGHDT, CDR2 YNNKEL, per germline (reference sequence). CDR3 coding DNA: TGTGCCAGCAGCCAAGCCGACAGGGGTAATGAAAAACTGTTTTTT. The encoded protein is CASSQADRGNEKLFF.

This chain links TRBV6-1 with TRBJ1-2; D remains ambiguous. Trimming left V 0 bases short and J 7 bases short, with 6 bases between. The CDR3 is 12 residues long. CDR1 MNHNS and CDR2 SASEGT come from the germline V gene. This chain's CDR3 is CASSEAEGGYTF. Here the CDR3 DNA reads TGTGCCAGCAGTGAAGCAGAGGGTGGCTACACCTTC.